This TCR beta chain came from a study of T cell clonality in common variable immunodeficiency (dated by TCRdb to about 2015). Broader findings and caveats from the paper: TCRbeta clonality was higher in CVID subjects than in healthy controls (t-test p = 0.018), and the increase was most characteristic of about a third of subjects. Reportedly, TCRbeta sequences from CVID had fewer deletions and N-nucleotide insertions, and highly modified clones with 13 or more V deletions were absent from CVID. Even though DNA input was equal, the average per sample came to about 81,820 unique sequences for controls compared with about 31,547 for CVID samples. It was noted by the authors that sequencing of the repertoires of T cell subpopulations would be needed to clarify the cause of the increased clonality in CVID. Correlations between repertoire features and clinical complications were limited by patient heterogeneity within the CVID cohort. Fewer TCRbeta clones were shared among CVID subjects than among healthy controls (p < 0.0001).

This clone was seen many times. There is no known antigen for this receptor. Read coverage stops 3 residues before the CDR3 terminus; the germline J gene supplies the remainder. Relative to germline, V is 6 bases shorter and J is 1 base shorter, with 13 bases between their ends. From the germline V gene, CDR1 is MNHEY and CDR2 is SVGEGT. Reading from cysteine to phenylalanine, the CDR3 counts 14 amino acids. Sequencing covers 33 bases of the CDR3, shown here with the frame starting at base 1. CVID was diagnosed by standard criteria: serum IgG, IgA and/or IgM reduced below normal range, plus specific antibody deficiency. The CVID group comprised some 43 subjects, 15 or so female and approximately 30 male, aged roughly 8 to 70 years with a mean age of 40. Both CVID patients and healthy controls were predominantly of Caucasian heritage. All CVID subjects had received replacement immunoglobulin therapy for at least one year at the time of study participation. When blood was collected, none of the CVID subjects were ill or on immunomodulatory or immunosuppressive medication. Heparinized peripheral whole blood samples of roughly 5 to 9 ml were obtained from each donor. Genomic DNA from adults with common variable immune deficiency (CVID) and from healthy adult controls was the source for sequencing TCRbeta CDR3 repertoires. Diluted blood was density-centrifuged over Hypaque 1077 or Ficoll-Paque to isolate peripheral blood mononuclear cells. Unsorted mononuclear cells served as the source of genomic DNA, which was extracted either by Qiagen column purification or by a centrifugation-based method.

CVID samples and control samples contributed equivalent amounts of genomic DNA as sequencing input. For every sample, a 60 bp segment covering the rearranged TCRbeta CDR3 region was amplified and then sequenced. The immunoSEQ assay, a bias-corrected multiplex PCR combined with high-throughput sequencing, was used to amplify TCRbeta. Per the authors' processing: Every unique nucleotide sequence was considered a clone and was annotated with V, D and J genes, copy number and frequency. Sequences were labeled productive if in frame, and non-productive if out of frame or containing stop codons. As previously described, Shannon's entropy was used to calculate clonality. The predicted amino acid sequences of productive clones were used to derive mean CDR3 Kyte-Doolittle hydropathy. Scaled V gene usage was hierarchically clustered using Manhattan distance and complete linkage with the R hclust function. Sharing of clones by CDR3 amino acid sequence was evaluated by resampling 12 repertoires per group over 100 rounds. The repertoires were screened for some 70 published EBV-specific TCRbeta sequences and a few hundred published CMV-specific TCRbeta sequences. A couple of CVID samples yielding fewer than 10,000 sequences were excluded from analysis, leaving approximately 40 CVID repertoires. TCRdb obtained this table from immuneACCESS and retained in-frame rearrangements with V and J assigned. These tables miss some clones; where compared with another copy, unresolved V genes account for less than half of the shortfall, and the remainder is unexplained. That table gives V, J and clone size, and the DNA gave D and trimming. Listed for this sample are about 26,000 clones, none observed only a single time. The top ten constitute 24% of the sample.

The sequencing sample was made of peripheral blood mononuclear cells. The chain links TRBV6-2 or TRBV6-3 with TRBJ2-7; 6 matching bases give a weak D call of TRBD1. The TCR originated in a human donor with common variable immunodeficiency. The CDR3: CASSQGHSSYEQYF. Partial CDR3 DNA: TGTGCCAGCAGCCAGGGGCATAGTTCCTACGAG.